This TCR beta chain was recovered during a study of cytomegalovirus exposure and HLA in healthy donors. Findings of the study overall: Reports described diagnosis of cytomegalovirus status by the classifier as highly specific and sensitive. The authors listed over 150 TCR beta chains as cytomegalovirus-associated.

V shed 1 base and J 3 bases; nucleotides not matched to a gene: 3. This CDR3 has 15 residues. Germline-derived CDR1 and CDR2 are SGHTA and FQGTGA. It was the roughly 130-subject validation cohort, separate from the approximately 620-subject first cohort, to which the donors belonged. Measured with immunoSEQ multiplex PCR; TCRdb has only the in-frame clones, and not every one. This table holds about 120,000 clones, approximately 94% found once. About this clone itself: No antigen is known for it.

This rearrangement joins TRBV7-3 to TRBJ2-4; TRBD2 matches at 7 bases. Specimen: PBMCs. The receptor comes from a man aged 18 to 30 in good health and CMV-seronegative. CDR3 region: CASSLILADKNIQYF. The CDR3, as DNA: TGTGCCAGCAGCTTAATTCTAGCGGACAAAAACATTCAGTACTTC.